This TCR beta chain was identified in a study of cytomegalovirus exposure and HLA in healthy donors. Study-wide findings and caveats: Per published reports, the classifier diagnosed cytomegalovirus status with high specificity and sensitivity.

For this clone: Its antigen is unidentified.

Only in-frame clones appear in the TCRdb table, and some are missing; sequencing was by immunoSEQ multiplex PCR. The sample contains approximately 150,000 clones, around 84% of which appear only once. There are 12 residues in the CDR3. Per the germline V gene, CDR1 is SGHTS and CDR2 is YDEGEE. V gave up 4 bases and J gave up 9 bases, with 11 bases separating them. V and J are TRBV5-8 and TRBJ2-1; no firm D call. Sequencing input: PBMCs. This receptor was taken from a man in his late teens or twenties in good health and CMV-seropositive. The CDR3 sequence: CASSAHTGEQFF. DNA of the CDR3: TGTGCCAGCAGCGCCCATACCGGTGAGCAGTTCTTC.